This T cell receptor (beta chain) was identified during a study of response to subunit inactivated influenza vaccine. TCRdb independently ran MiXCR on the RT-PCR reads; one entry per CDR3 protein. This repertoire shows hundreds of thousands of distinct CDR3 sequences, roughly 14% found once; its top ten account for around 7.3%. Germline CDR1 SGHVS, CDR2 FNYEAQ. V trimming: 5 bases; J trimming: 3 bases; junction bases outside the gene matches: 8. The CDR3 is 17 residues long. The sample consisted of PBMCs from blood, taken approximately 15 days before vaccination. The clonotype originates from a man aged 45-65 years who received an inactivated influenza vaccine. This chain connects TRBV7-6 to TRBJ2-7; 15 positions agree with TRBD2. The CDR3 coding sequence is TGTGCCAGCAGCCAAACCGGGACTAGCGGGGGGTTCTACGAGCAGTACTTC. It specifies CASSQTGTSGGFYEQYF. Full variable domain (missing parts from reference TRBV7-6 and TRBJ2-7): GAGVSQSPRYKVTKRGQDVALRCDPISGHVSLYWYRQALGQGPEFLTYFNYEAQQDKSGLPNDRFSAERPEGSISTLTIQRTEQRDSAMYRCASSQTGTSGGFYEQYFGPGTRLTVT.